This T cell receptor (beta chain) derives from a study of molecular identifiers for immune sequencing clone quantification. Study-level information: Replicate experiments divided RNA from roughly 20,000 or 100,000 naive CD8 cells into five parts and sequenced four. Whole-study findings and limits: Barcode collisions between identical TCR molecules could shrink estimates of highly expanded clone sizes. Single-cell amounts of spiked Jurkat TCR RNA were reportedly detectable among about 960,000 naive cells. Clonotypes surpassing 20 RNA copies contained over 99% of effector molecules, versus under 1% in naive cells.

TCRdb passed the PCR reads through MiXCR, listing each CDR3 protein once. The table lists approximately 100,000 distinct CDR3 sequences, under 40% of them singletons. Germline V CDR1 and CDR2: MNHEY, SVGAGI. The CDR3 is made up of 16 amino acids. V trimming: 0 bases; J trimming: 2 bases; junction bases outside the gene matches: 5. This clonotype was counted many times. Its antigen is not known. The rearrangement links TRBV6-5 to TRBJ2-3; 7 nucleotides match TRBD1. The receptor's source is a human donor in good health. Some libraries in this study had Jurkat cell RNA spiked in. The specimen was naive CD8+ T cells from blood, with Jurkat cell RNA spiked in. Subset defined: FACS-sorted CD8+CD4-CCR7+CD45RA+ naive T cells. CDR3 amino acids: CASSYSRDSYTDTQYF. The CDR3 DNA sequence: TGTGCCAGCAGTTACTCACGGGACAGTTACACAGATACGCAGTATTTT.